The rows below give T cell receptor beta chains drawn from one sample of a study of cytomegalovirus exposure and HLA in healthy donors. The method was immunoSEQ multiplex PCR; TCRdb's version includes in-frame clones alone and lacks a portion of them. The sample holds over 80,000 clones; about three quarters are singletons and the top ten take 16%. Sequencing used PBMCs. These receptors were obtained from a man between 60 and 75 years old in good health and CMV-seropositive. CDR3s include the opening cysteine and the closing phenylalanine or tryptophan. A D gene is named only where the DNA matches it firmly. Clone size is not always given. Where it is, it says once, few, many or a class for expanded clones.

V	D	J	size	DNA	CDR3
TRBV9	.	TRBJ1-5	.	TGTGCCAGCAGCCCCCGGGGGGTCAATCAGCCCCAGCATTTT	CASSPRGVNQPQHF
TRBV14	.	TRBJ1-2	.	TGTGCCAGCAGCCAAGGGAGGCGTTATGGCTACACCTTC	CASSQGRRYGYTF
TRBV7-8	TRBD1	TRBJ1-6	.	TGTGCCAGCAGCCGGACAGGGTCTGGGGAGGCGTCCTATAATTCACCCCTCCACTTT	CASSRTGSGEASYNSPLHF
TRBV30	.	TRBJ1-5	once	TGTGCCTGGAGTCCAACAGGGTACAATCAGCCCCAGCATTTT	CAWSPTGYNQPQHF
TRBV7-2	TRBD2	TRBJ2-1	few	TGTGCCAGCAGTTCACCGGCTGGAGCGGGGTATTACAATGAGCAGTTCTTC	CASSSPAGAGYYNEQFF
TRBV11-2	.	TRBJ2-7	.	TGTGCCAGCAGCTTACAGGGATACGAGCAGTACTTC	CASSLQGYEQYF
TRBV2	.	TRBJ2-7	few	TGTGCCAGCAGTGATACTGGTCGGCAGACCTACGAAGGAGTCTCCTACGAGCAGTACTTC	CASSDTGRQTYEGVSYEQYF
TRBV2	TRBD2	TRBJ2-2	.	TGTGCCAGCAGTAGCCTAGCGGGGGGAGGGGAGCTGTTTTTT	CASSSLAGGGELFF
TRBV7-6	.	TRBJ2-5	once	TGTGCCAGCAGCTTATACGGGTTTTTAGAGACCCAGTACTTC	CASSLYGFLETQYF
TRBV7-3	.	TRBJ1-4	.	TGTGCCAGCAGCTCCAAGGGGGTCCTTAATGAAAAACTGTTTTTT	CASSSKGVLNEKLFF